These T cell receptor beta chains were read from a single sample in a study of blood T cell repertoires in COVID-19. Method: immunoSEQ multiplex PCR; TCRdb's copy keeps in-frame clones and lacks some. The sample consists of 250,000 to 300,000 clones, approximately 86% of them appearing once. Sequenced sample: peripheral blood. Receptors originate from a man between 18 and 29 years old with active or convalescent COVID-19. The conserved cysteine and the conserved F or W are not part of the CDR3 here. D genes are given only for firm matches. Expanded clones get a size class; other rows say once, few or many, or leave the size out.

. | TRBJ2-2 | TRBV19 | TRBD1 | ASTKRGLGQTAVLNTGELF
many | TRBJ2-2 | TRBV12-3/TRBV12-4 | . | ASWRTATGELF
. | TRBJ2-5 | TRBV5-1 | TRBD2 | ASSHGTSGMETQY
. | TRBJ2-7 | TRBV2 | . | ASRPAFISYEQY
. | TRBJ2-1 | TRBV10-3 | . | AIRRTHPGYNEQF
. | TRBJ1-5 | TRBV2 | TRBD1 | ASTGGREQPQH
. | TRBJ2-3 | TRBV5-4 | TRBD1 | ASSSRDRVHTQY
. | TRBJ2-5 | TRBV3-1/TRBV3-2 | . | ASSQTDSPQY
once | TRBJ1-1 | TRBV6-5 | . | ASRDGQRTF
. | TRBJ1-3 | TRBV18 | TRBD1 | ASSPGGQGDAPRTTIY
. | TRBJ2-1 | TRBV7-6 | . | ASSPPNSPYNEQF
. | TRBJ2-7 | TRBV18 | . | ASSPATGPRYEQY
. | TRBJ2-2 | TRBV10-3 | . | AISEGRTGELF
. | TRBJ1-5 | TRBV4-1 | TRBD1 | ASSQEAQGGQPQH
. | TRBJ2-7 | TRBV10-3 | . | AISQTGTYEQY
. | TRBJ2-7 | TRBV15 | TRBD1 | ATRITGGPYEQY
. | TRBJ1-6 | TRBV7-2 | . | ASSKNRVSNSPLH
. | TRBJ2-7 | TRBV10-3 | TRBD2 | AISESLGSGSVHEQY
few | TRBJ1-2 | TRBV7-9 | . | ASSPPGGTNYGYT
. | TRBJ1-1 | TRBV4-1 | . | ASSQWIGGRDTEAF
. | TRBJ2-2 | TRBV18 | TRBD1 | ASRQTGVTGELF
. | TRBJ1-1 | TRBV19 | TRBD1 | ASAGQGASYMNTEAF
. | TRBJ2-1 | TRBV12-2 | . | ASRLGQGDEQF
. | TRBJ1-3 | TRBV2 | . | ASSDAGVENTIY